This note documents a single TCR beta chain sequence. Repertoires were generated with immunoSEQ multiplex PCR, while TCRdb's copy carries only in-frame clones and drops some. The sample lists about 95,000 clones; 89% were seen once. This sample was included in a study of blood T cell repertoires in COVID-19. Turning to the study itself: In each case, the material was cDNA or gDNA derived from T cells, B-cell-depleted T cells, or PBMCs.

In Seattle, patients joined the study during active infection and were tracked longitudinally. The CDR3 loop spans 14 amino acids. The V gene end was trimmed by 3 bases and the J gene end by 2 bases; junction bases not matched to a gene: 0. The V gene's germline CDR1 is MRHNA and CDR2 SNTAGT. This receptor was identified in a man aged 55 to 70 with COVID-19, enrolled during active disease. The chain recombines TRBV6-4 with TRBJ2-5; 10 nucleotides match TRBD2. The sample taken for sequencing was peripheral blood. The CDR3 region has the DNA TGTGCCAGCAGTGAACTAGCGGGACAAGAGACCCAGTACTTC. This codes for CASSELAGQETQYF.